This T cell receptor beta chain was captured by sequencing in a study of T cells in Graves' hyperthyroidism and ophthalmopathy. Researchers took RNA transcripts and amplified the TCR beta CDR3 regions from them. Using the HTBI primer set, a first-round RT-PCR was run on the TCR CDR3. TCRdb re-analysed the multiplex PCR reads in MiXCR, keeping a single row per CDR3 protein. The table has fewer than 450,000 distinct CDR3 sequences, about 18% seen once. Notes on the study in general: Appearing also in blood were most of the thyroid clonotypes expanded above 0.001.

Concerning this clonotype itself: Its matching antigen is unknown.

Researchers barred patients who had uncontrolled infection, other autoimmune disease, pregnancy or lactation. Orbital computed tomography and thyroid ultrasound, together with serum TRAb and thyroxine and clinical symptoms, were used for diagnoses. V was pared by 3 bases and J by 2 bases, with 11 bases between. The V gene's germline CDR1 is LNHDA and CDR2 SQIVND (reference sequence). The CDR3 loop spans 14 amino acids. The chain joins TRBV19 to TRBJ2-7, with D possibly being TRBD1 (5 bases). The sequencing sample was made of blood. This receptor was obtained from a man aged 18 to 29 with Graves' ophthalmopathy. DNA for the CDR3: TGTGCCAGTAGTATTTCGACAGAAACCTACGAGCAGTACTTC. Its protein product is CASSISTETYEQYF.